Sequencing of this TCR beta chain was carried out in a study of metastatic and nonmetastatic thyroid tumors. About the study: Malignant and benign thyroid patients had repertoires compared in peripheral blood and tumor or nodule tissue. Findings and limits, study-wide: Reports indicated that malignant thyroid tumors showed significantly higher TCR beta diversity than benign nodules did, in blood and tumor.

In the case of this clone: Its cognate antigen is unknown. This may arise from a read error, as a much more abundant clone is one base away. In the same sample, other DNA sequences code for this CDR3.

CDR3 length equals 15 residues. Germline CDR1 reads MDHEN; CDR2 reads SYDVKM. V gave up 9 bases and J gave up 2 bases; unmatched junction bases: 10. Authors' data handling: For papillary thyroid cancer, a distant-metastasis classifier was constructed from CDR3 differences observed across clinicopathological groups. TCRdb re-called the PCR reads with MiXCR. For this entry, the V and J calls and clone size follow TCRdb and not the study's own pipeline. Among around 30,000 clones listed, around 17% were seen once. No treatment had been given to any patient before thyroid surgery. Sequencing was performed on blood. This TCR came from a female donor with papillary thyroid cancer or a benign thyroid nodule (not recorded which). Some clones in this sample may be carry-over from other donors' samples. The gene calls are TRBV28 and TRBJ2-3, with 8 bases fitting TRBD1. The CDR3 loop is CASTDGGQVTDTQYF. The CDR3, as DNA: TGTGCCAGTACCGACGGGGGACAGGTCACAGATACGCAGTATTTT. The entire variable domain, with the rest obtained from reference TRBV28 and TRBJ2-3, is as follows: DVKVTQSSRYLVKRTGEKVFLECVQDMDHENMFWYRQDPGLGLRLIYFSYDVKMKEKGDIPEGYSVSREKKERFSLILESASTNQTSMYLCASTDGGQVTDTQYFGPGTRLTVL.